Sequencing of this T cell receptor (beta chain) was carried out in a study of shared clonotypes between healthy human individuals (dated by TCRdb to 2018 to 2021). Regarding the study in general: Two women and a few men aged 18 to 49 years were included in the cohort. For each donor, three plates each were used for CD4 naive and CD4 memory, two plates were used for CD8 naive, and one plate was used for CD8 memory. To estimate repertoire size and how much clonotype sharing occurs between individuals, the study deeply sequenced the blood TCR repertoires of about five healthy adults. To increase sequencing depth and limit assay-specific biases, TCR repertoire library preparation and sequencing were carried out by different laboratories using diverse techniques. Per donor, leukapheresis produced somewhere between about 0.94 and 9.5 billion PBMCs. General conclusions and limits of the study: Higher generation probabilities were observed for clonotypes shared by all four sorted-subset donors than for non-shared clonotypes. Only blood was sampled, and tissue TCR repertoires likely differ from those in blood. Naive subsets generally had larger estimated clonotype richness than memory subsets. Across four donors, about 4.5% of naive CD4, roughly 3.5% of naive CD8, approximately 2.5% of memory CD4, and 0.4% of memory CD8 clonotypes were shared. Rarefaction of sorted-subset datasets indicated incomplete sequencing despite the large sequencing depth. The genetic and exposure-history diversity represented was limited by the small number of donors. Pairwise subsampling led to the expectation that sequencing depth would affect the degree of clonotype sharing among donors.

This clone was detected only once. Its antigen remains unidentified. Base qualities were left out, and no much larger clone turns up one base away. Donors were healthy HIV-negative adults with no recently reported acute infections or vaccinations. Every donor was a Caucasian adult residing in Nashville, Tennessee, USA. CD4+ T cells were enriched through magnetic negative selection, after which naive cells were positively selected on CD45RA and the remaining negative fraction served as the memory subset. Blood was obtained by leukapheresis, after which PBMCs were separated by Ficoll-Histopaque density gradient centrifugation and cryopreserved in liquid nitrogen vapor phase. Analytical flow cytometry was used to check the purity and quantity of every magnetically sorted T cell population. From each sorted fraction, genomic DNA was isolated and quantified by UV absorbance on a Nanodrop 2000c. Using the deep immunoSEQ assay, multiplex PCR amplified TCR CDR3 regions from genomic DNA. For each cell subset, the extracted genomic DNA was distributed evenly across all wells of several immunoSEQ 96-well plates, and each plate served as one replicate. For sorted subsets, roughly 190 ng of genomic DNA, equivalent to about 30,000 T cell genomes, went into each replicate PCR. Purified libraries were quantified with a Qubit 3.0 fluorometer, sized on a Bioanalyzer 2100, and re-quantified with the KAPA Library Quantification kit. A separate single-read 150-cycle Illumina NextSeq 550 flow cell was used to sequence each immunoSEQ 96-well plate. The authors' pipeline ran thus. Because the immunoSEQ output included only junctional sequences and no quality scores, the filtering could not be the same as the filtering used for full-length reads. To assign V/J genes and CDR3, sequences were annotated using PyIR, a Python wrapper for IgBLAST v1.9, with IMGT germline references. Reads were removed for weak V/J assignments (E-value above 1e-6), missing CDR3, stop codons, out-of-frame junctions, or ambiguous translated residues. A V3J clonotype was defined by an identical inferred V gene, J gene, and CDR3 amino acid sequence. Percentage overlap between repertoires was computed as shared unique clonotypes divided by the size of the smaller repertoire. Richness of each repertoire was evaluated using RTK rarefaction, the Chao1 estimator, and Recon v2.1 estimates of unobserved clonotypes. For all TCRbeta clonotypes obtained by the gDNA method from four donors, generation probabilities were computed with OLGA. In TCRdb, the immuneACCESS table is reduced to in-frame sequences with V and J assigned. These tables do not hold every clone; where another copy was compared, an unresolved V gene accounts for under half, and the others remain unexplained. That table supplies the V and J calls and clone size; D and trimming were determined from the DNA. This sample gives roughly 2,500,000 clones in total; over 85% of them show up just once. The leading ten clones occupy approximately 0.35% of the sample.

Sequences SGDLS (CDR1) and YYNGEE (CDR2) are obtained from the germline V gene. Including the terminal cysteine and phenylalanine, the CDR3 comprises 12 residues. Just CDR3 DNA is preserved here, 36 bases in frame from base 1. V is clipped by 0 bases and J by 16 bases, and the sequence between their germline boundaries is 14 bases long. The sequence was obtained from a man between 18 and 35 years old in good health. Some clones in this sample may be carry-over from other donors' samples. Sequenced material: naive CD4+ T cells from PBMCs. The cell subset or site label here, explained by the study, means: CD45RA+ positively selected. The chain is assembled from TRBV9 and TRBJ2-1; the D gene cannot be resolved reliably. CDR3 protein: CASSVDAVPIFF. Read as DNA, the sequence is TGTGCCAGCAGCGTAGACGCGGTCCCTATTTTCTTC.